This is a list of T cell receptor beta chains from one sample in a study of shared clonotypes between healthy human individuals. Libraries were prepared by immunoSEQ multiplex PCR; TCRdb keeps only in-frame clonotypes and omits some of them. The sample records almost 700,000 clones, 90% to 95% being singletons. The specimen was naive CD8+ T cells sorted from blood. These TCRs come from a man aged 30-40 years in good health. The CDR3 runs from the conserved cysteine through the conserved F or W. D genes are given only for firm matches. Clone size is not always given. Where it is, it says once, few, many or a class for expanded clones.

TRBJ2-1 | TRBD1 | TRBV11-2 | - | CASSLGRQGIWNEQFF | TGTGCCAGCAGCTTAGGCCGACAGGGGATCTGGAATGAGCAGTTCTTC
TRBJ1-4 | TRBD1 | TRBV5-5 | - | CASSHGTGREKLFF | TGTGCCAGCAGCCACGGGACAGGGCGTGAAAAACTGTTTTTT
TRBJ2-7 | - | TRBV27 | - | CASSLGGEQYF | TGTGCCAGCAGTTTGGGGGGTGAGCAGTACTTC
TRBJ2-1 | - | TRBV5-5 | - | CASSPFKYNEQFF | TGTGCCAGCAGCCCATTTAAATACAATGAGCAGTTCTTC
TRBJ2-2 | - | TRBV13 | - | CASSFGGIGELFF | TGTGCCAGCAGCTTTGGGGGGATCGGGGAGCTGTTTTTT
TRBJ2-7 | - | TRBV20-1 | few | CSAPYTVQYF | TGCAGTGCGCCTTACACTGTGCAGTACTTC
TRBJ2-5 | - | TRBV7-2 | - | CASSPPDGQETQYF | TGTGCCAGCAGCCCGCCCGACGGACAAGAGACCCAGTACTTC
TRBJ2-1 | TRBD1 | TRBV4-3 | - | CASRVDRVTHEQFF | TGCGCCAGCAGAGTTGACAGGGTGACGCATGAGCAGTTCTTC
TRBJ2-1 | TRBD1 | TRBV5-4 | - | CASSFGTGNHNEQFF | TGTGCCAGCAGCTTTGGGACAGGGAACCACAATGAGCAGTTCTTC
TRBJ2-7 | TRBD2 | TRBV5-5 | - | CASSFTQGLLNEQYF | TGTGCCAGCAGCTTCACCCAGGGACTACTAAACGAGCAGTACTTC
TRBJ2-3 | TRBD2 | TRBV28 | - | CASSPDPGTSTDTQYF | TGTGCCAGCAGTCCGGATCCCGGGACTAGTACAGATACGCAGTATTTT
TRBJ2-1 | - | TRBV10-1 | - | CASSLRERYEQFF | TGCGCCAGCAGTCTTCGGGAGAGGTATGAGCAGTTCTTC
TRBJ2-2 | TRBD2 | TRBV5-1 | - | CASSRNRPTSGGNTGELFF | TGCGCCAGCAGCCGAAACAGACCGACTAGCGGGGGAAACACCGGGGAGCTGTTTTTT
TRBJ2-7 | TRBD2 | TRBV6-5 | - | CASSQLAGVGEQYF | TGTGCCAGCAGTCAACTAGCGGGAGTGGGGGAGCAGTACTTC
TRBJ2-7 | - | TRBV5-5 | - | CASSLGGPPYEQYF | TGTGCCAGCAGCTTGGGCGGGCCCCCCTACGAGCAGTACTTC
TRBJ2-1 | TRBD2 | TRBV7-8 | - | CASSPWTSGNEQFF | TGTGCCAGCAGCCCGTGGACTAGCGGTAATGAGCAGTTCTTC
TRBJ1-1 | TRBD1 | TRBV28 | - | CASSQSVPGQGKGTEAFF | TGTGCCAGCAGTCAATCGGTCCCGGGACAGGGGAAGGGCACTGAAGCTTTCTTT
TRBJ1-2 | - | TRBV9 | - | CASSSLYGYTF | TGTGCCAGCAGCTCCCTCTATGGCTACACCTTC
TRBJ1-1 | TRBD1 | TRBV27 | - | CASSPGTGAPDAFF | TGTGCCAGCAGTCCGGGGACAGGGGCCCCTGACGCTTTCTTT